This T cell receptor beta chain is from a study of blood T cell repertoires in COVID-19. Using immunoSEQ multiplex PCR, the repertoire was profiled, and TCRdb retains in-frame clones only, with some absent. The sample consists of more than 300,000 clones, around 87% of them appearing once. Trimming at V came to 4 bases and at J to 1 base, leaving 2 bases not matched to a gene. The germline gives CDR1 MNHEY, CDR2 SMNVEV (reference sequence). The CDR3 sequence is 15 residues long. Everyone who took part was 18 to 89 years old, and they came from about two dozen US areas. Sequencing was carried out using PBMCs or T cells enriched from blood (not recorded which). The chain carries TRBV27 and TRBJ2-5; 11 bases are shared with TRBD2. The sequence came from a man in his forties in a cohort exposed to, infected with or recovered from COVID-19 (not recorded which). CDR3: CASSYTSGSQETQYF. Written as DNA, the CDR3 is TGTGCCAGCAGTTATACTAGCGGGAGCCAAGAGACCCAGTACTTC.